The TCR beta chain under discussion was sequenced for a study of T and B cells in COVID-19 patients. From blood, about 230-500 ng of genomic DNA served as TRB template. Trimming took 2 bases from V and 8 from J, leaving 13 bases between them. In germline, CDR1 is MNHEY, CDR2 SVGAGI. The CDR3 runs 14 residues. BIOMED2 TRB-A/B primer pools were used in multiplex TRB PCR. TCRdb itself ran the multiplex PCR reads through MiXCR, one entry per CDR3 protein. The sample yields 17,000 or so distinct CDR3 sequences, about 36% seen once. This clonotype was detected only a few times. The rearrangement joins TRBV6-5 to TRBJ2-1, with D possibly TRBD2 on 5 matching bases. The source of this sequence is a human donor with active COVID-19. Sequencing was carried out using blood. CDR3 loop: CASSYPSGLDEQFF. The CDR3 region has the DNA TGTGCCAGCAGTTACCCTTCGGGGTTAGATGAGCAGTTCTTC.